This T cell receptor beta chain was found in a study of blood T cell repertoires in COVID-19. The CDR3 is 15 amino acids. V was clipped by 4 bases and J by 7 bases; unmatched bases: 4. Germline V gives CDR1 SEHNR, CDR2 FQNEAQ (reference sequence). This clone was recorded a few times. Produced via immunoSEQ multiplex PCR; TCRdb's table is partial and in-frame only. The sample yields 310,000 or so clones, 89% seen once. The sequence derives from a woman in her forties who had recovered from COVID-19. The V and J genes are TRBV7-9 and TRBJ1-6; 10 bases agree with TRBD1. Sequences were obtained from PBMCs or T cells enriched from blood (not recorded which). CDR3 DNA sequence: TGTGCCAGCAGCTGGGGACAGGGGATCAATTCACCCCTCCACTTT. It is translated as CASSWGQGINSPLHF. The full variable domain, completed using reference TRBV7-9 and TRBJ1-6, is DTGVSQNPRHKITKRGQNVTFRCDPISEHNRLYWYRQTLGQGPEFLTYFQNEAQLEKSRLLSDRFSAERPKGSFSTLEIQRTEQGDSAMYLCASSWGQGINSPLHFGNGTRLTVT.